The rows below give T cell receptor beta chains drawn from one sample of a study of control samples from healthy donors and cancer patients. TCRdb's table, derived via immunoSEQ multiplex PCR, lists solely in-frame clones and lacks some. Found here are roughly 150,000 clones, approximately 93% of them singletons; the top ten hold roughly 5.5%. The sequenced sample was blood. The receptors originated from a man aged 18 to 35 in good health. Each CDR3 is given with its conserved first and last residue. Each record gives: clone size, D gene, V gene, J gene, CDR3 DNA, CDR3 protein. D genes are given only for firm matches. Size is omitted from some rows. Given values are once, few, many or a class for expanded clones.

.	.	TRBV27	TRBJ1-2	TGTGCCAGCAGTTTAGGAAGGGGAAGTATTCTCTACACCTTC	CASSLGRGSILYTF
.	TRBD1	TRBV6-1	TRBJ1-5	TGTGCCAGCCGTGGGACAGGGGGGAGAAATAGCAATCAGCCCCAGCATTTT	CASRGTGGRNSNQPQHF
.	.	TRBV18	TRBJ1-1	TGTGCCAGCTCACCCGGACAGCTGAACACTGAAGCTTTCTTT	CASSPGQLNTEAFF
.	.	TRBV9	TRBJ1-3	TGTGCCAGCAGCGTAGGATCGAACACCATATATTTT	CASSVGSNTIYF
.	.	TRBV7-2	TRBJ2-7	TGTGCCAGCAGCCCCCCCACGAGCTACGAGCAGTACTTC	CASSPPTSYEQYF
.	.	TRBV4-2	TRBJ1-1	TGTGCCAGCCACCGGGGCACTGAAGCTTTCTTT	CASHRGTEAFF
.	.	TRBV30	TRBJ2-2	TGTGCCTGGAGTTGGAACTCCCTCACGGTTGGCGGGGAGCTGTTTTTT	CAWSWNSLTVGGELFF
.	.	TRBV29-1	TRBJ2-1	TGCAGCGTCCTGGACAATGAGCAGTTCTTC	CSVLDNEQFF
.	TRBD1	TRBV11-3	TRBJ1-6	TGTGCCAGCTTAGAGGCGGGACAGGAAAATTCACCCCTCCACTTT	CASLEAGQENSPLHF
.	.	TRBV30	TRBJ1-5	TGTGCCTGGAGCGGGCAGTTGTATAGCAATCAGCCCCAGCATTTT	CAWSGQLYSNQPQHF
.	.	TRBV14	TRBJ1-6	TGTGCCAGCAGCCTCAGTGTACTTCGGATATCCTATAATTCACCCCTCCACTTT	CASSLSVLRISYNSPLHF
once	TRBD1	TRBV19	TRBJ1-1	TGTGCCAGTAGTATGGGACAGACGGCTGAAGCTTTCTTT	CASSMGQTAEAFF
.	TRBD2	TRBV6-5	TRBJ2-7	TGTGCCAGCGCAAGGGCGGGAGGGAACGAGCAGTACTTC	CASARAGGNEQYF
.	.	TRBV29-1	TRBJ2-2	TGCAGCGTGCCTTGGGGCACCGGGGAGCTGTTTTTT	CSVPWGTGELFF
.	.	TRBV28	TRBJ1-3	TGTGCCAGCAGTTTTACTGGAAACACCATATATTTT	CASSFTGNTIYF
.	TRBD1	TRBV7-2	TRBJ1-4	TGTGCCAGCAGCTTAGGCAGGGGGTGGGAAAATGAAAAACTGTTTTTT	CASSLGRGWENEKLFF
.	TRBD2	TRBV7-2	TRBJ2-3	TGTGCCAGCAGCTTAGAAGTTCTAGCGGGGGGGCGGGCCACAGATACGCAGTATTTT	CASSLEVLAGGRATDTQYF
.	.	TRBV11-2	TRBJ2-5	TGTGCCAGCAGCTTAGGCTGGCACCAAGAGACCCAGTACTTC	CASSLGWHQETQYF
.	.	TRBV29-1	TRBJ2-7	TGCAGCGTTCTAGGGGTAGACAGCTACGAGCAGTACTTC	CSVLGVDSYEQYF
.	.	TRBV24-1	TRBJ2-7	TGTGCCACCAGTGATTGGGACACAGGGAACGAGCAGTACTTC	CATSDWDTGNEQYF
.	TRBD1	TRBV13	TRBJ1-4	TGTGCCAGCAGCTTAGGCAAACCGAAGACAGGGGGTCGTGAAAAACTGTTTTTT	CASSLGKPKTGGREKLFF
.	TRBD1	TRBV10-3	TRBJ1-1	TGTGCCATCAGGTCGGACAGGGGGGGAACTGAAGCTTTCTTT	CAIRSDRGGTEAFF
medium-sized	.	TRBV18	TRBJ1-3	TGTGCCAGCTCCAGACAGTTTGCGTCTGGAAACACCATATATTTT	CASSRQFASGNTIYF
.	TRBD1	TRBV27	TRBJ1-6	TGTGCCAGCAGTTTACTAGGGGGCTCAGGTTCACCCCTCCACTTT	CASSLLGGSGSPLHF
.	.	TRBV18	TRBJ2-3	TGTGCCAGCTCACCACCGACGGCAGGGAATACGCAGTATTTT	CASSPPTAGNTQYF
once	.	TRBV7-6	TRBJ2-5	TGTGCCAGCAGCTACAGGGAGACCCAGTACTTC	CASSYRETQYF
.	TRBD1	TRBV19	TRBJ2-6	TGTGCCAGTAGTATAGACAGGGGGTCCTCTGGGGCCAACGTCCTGACTTTC	CASSIDRGSSGANVLTF
.	.	TRBV5-6	TRBJ1-1	TGTGCCAGCAGCTTGTTTTTAATGGTGGGAGGGGGGAACACTGAAGCTTTCTTT	CASSLFLMVGGGNTEAFF
.	.	TRBV7-9	TRBJ1-5	TGTGCCAGCAGCTTTTCTTCCCAGTCGAATCAGCCCCAGCATTTT	CASSFSSQSNQPQHF
.	TRBD1	TRBV27	TRBJ2-1	TGTGCCAGCAGTTTAATCCGTCAGGGGGCGAACTACAATGAGCAGTTCTTC	CASSLIRQGANYNEQFF
.	.	TRBV6-5	TRBJ2-7	TGTGCCAGCAGACTGGGACTTGGCGAGCAGTACTTC	CASRLGLGEQYF
.	.	TRBV5-1	TRBJ2-3	TGCGCCAGCACGGCGGGGTATACAGATACGCAGTATTTT	CASTAGYTDTQYF
.	TRBD1	TRBV5-1	TRBJ2-7	TGCGCCAGCGGGACAGGGCCCTCCTACGAGCAGTACTTC	CASGTGPSYEQYF
few	.	TRBV6-6	TRBJ2-3	TGTGCCAGCCGGAGTGGAGATACGCAGTATTTT	CASRSGDTQYF
.	TRBD1	TRBV29-1	TRBJ1-5	TGCAGAGGGGACAGGGGACCGATTAACAATCAGCCCCAGCATTTT	CRGDRGPINNQPQHF
.	.	TRBV5-8	TRBJ1-1	TGTGCCAGCAGCCAATCGAACACTGAAGCTTTCTTT	CASSQSNTEAFF
.	TRBD2	TRBV30	TRBJ2-1	TGTGCCTGGAGTTTGGGAGGGGCCTACAATGAGCAGTTCTTC	CAWSLGGAYNEQFF
.	.	TRBV11-2	TRBJ2-7	TGTGCCAGCAGCTTAGTGAGGGCCTACGAGCAGTACTTC	CASSLVRAYEQYF
.	TRBD1	TRBV6-5	TRBJ1-4	TGTGTCACAGGGGGTACGAATGAAAAACTGTTTTTT	CVTGGTNEKLFF
.	.	TRBV6-5	TRBJ1-4	TGTGCCAGCAGTTACTCGGCCTCGGGCCTCAATGAAAAACTGTTTTTT	CASSYSASGLNEKLFF
.	.	TRBV28	TRBJ1-5	TGTGCCAGCAGTTTTGGGGTCTCTGTAAATCAGCCCCAGCATTTT	CASSFGVSVNQPQHF